The clone carrying this T cell receptor beta chain occurred many times. The record originates from a study of T-cell reconstitution after alpha-beta-depleted transplantation in children. This CDR3 is 13 amino acids long. The germline CDR1 and CDR2 sequences are DFQATT and SNEGSKA (reference sequence). V lost 1 base, J lost 3 bases, and 1 base stayed unmatched. Unique molecular identifiers tagged the TCRbeta library. A single record per CDR3 protein comes from TCRdb applying MiXCR to the PCR reads. This sample carries some 240,000 distinct CDR3 sequences, approximately 9.7% of them seen once, and the ten largest clones take about 4.9%.

The clonotype originates from a human donor who donated a stem cell graft to a child with SCID. Sequencing used PBMCs from the stem cell graft donor, obtained from the stem cell graft. This chain connects TRBV20-1 to TRBJ1-2; 8 bases agree with TRBD1. The CDR3 DNA reads TGCAGTGCTAGAGTGACAGGGGACTATGGCTACACCTTC. This sequence encodes CSARVTGDYGYTF.